The clone carrying this T cell receptor beta chain showed up many times. What it binds is unknown. This specimen comes from a study of identical twins. Whole-study results and caveats: Fewer insertions characterized abundant cord blood beta clonotypes, whereas memory repertoires showed none.

TCRdb used MiXCR to reprocess the 5' RACE reads, holding one entry per CDR3 protein. The table lists about 200,000 distinct CDR3 sequences, roughly 10% of them singletons. Trimming removed 3 bases from V and 7 bases from J, with 10 bases in between. Germline V gene sequence: CDR1 SEHNR, CDR2 FQNEAQ (reference sequence). The CDR3 consists of 13 residues. The source is a man aged 45 to 65 in good health. Sequenced sample: memory T cells sorted from blood. The rearrangement links TRBV7-9 to TRBJ1-5, with D perhaps matching TRBD1 (5 bases). DNA of the CDR3: TGTGCCAGCAGCTTCGGATGGGGCCAGCCCCAGCATTTT. Its translation: CASSFGWGQPQHF.